This T cell receptor beta chain derives from a study of blood T cell repertoires in COVID-19. Study details: Donors in the United States, Italy and Spain gave samples during acute or convalescent COVID-19.

Authors' processing steps: Reference gene primer amplification in the assay estimated nucleated cell counts. Profiled with immunoSEQ multiplex PCR; TCRdb holds only in-frame clones, not every one. Clone size and the V and J calls come from that table; the DNA yielded D and trimming. Here the sample spans fewer than 350,000 clones, about nine tenths being singletons. The V end was cut by 6 bases, the J end by 6 bases, with 14 bases between. CDR3 length: 14 amino acids. Germline V gene lookup returns CDR1 KGHDR and CDR2 SFDVKD. The V call is TRBV24-1, the J call TRBJ1-5, with D hard to call. This TCR was recovered from a woman in her 30s who had been exposed to COVID-19. The sequencing sample was made of PBMCs or T cells enriched from blood (not recorded which). CDR3 residues: CATSPPFTVQPQHF. CDR3 DNA sequence: TGTGCCACCAGTCCCCCTTTTACGGTTCAGCCCCAGCATTTT.